The 25 T cell receptor beta chains listed next were all sequenced from one sample in a study of blood T cells in healthy people across ages. Next came a second PCR, run for roughly 6 to 11 cycles, which used a sample-barcoded 5' primer along with a J-beta primer mix. TCRdb used MiXCR to reprocess the 5' RACE reads, holding one entry per CDR3 protein. The sample holds approximately 730,000 distinct CDR3 sequences; around 46% are singletons and the top ten take 20% to 25%. The sequencing sample was made of blood. These receptors were collected from a woman aged 60 to 75 in good health.

The chain couples TRBV18 to TRBJ1-3; D is possibly TRBD1 (5 bases). This CDR3 is built from 15 residues. Germline CDR1 KGHSH, CDR2 LQKENI. Trimming took off 0 bases at V and 8 bases at J, with 14 bases between the two ends. CDR3 sequence: CASSPPGTAGDTIYF. The DNA for the CDR3 is TGTGCCAGCTCACCACCCGGGACGGCCGGAGACACCATATATTTT. The complete variable domain, with remaining parts taken from reference TRBV18 and TRBJ1-3, reads NAGVMQNPRHLVRRRGQEARLRCSPMKGHSHVYWYRQLPEEGLKFMVYLQKENIIDESGMPKERFSAEFPKEGPSILRIQQVVRGDSAAYFCASSPPGTAGDTIYFGEGSWLTVV.

This clonotype occurred a few times. The chain employs TRBV20-1 and TRBJ2-7; TRBD1 matches 12 bases. Germline V CDR1 and CDR2: DFQATT, SNEGSKA (reference sequence). The ends lost 6 bases at V and 2 bases at J; junction bases unmatched: 11. This CDR3 contains 16 residues. CDR3 coding DNA: TGCAGTGCCACGGGGACAGGGGGCCCCGTAACCTACGAGCAGTACTTC. Its protein product is CSATGTGGPVTYEQYF.

This chain joins TRBV24-1 and TRBJ2-5; TRBD2 might be the D (5 bases). The V end lost 4 bases, the J end lost 11 bases, and 10 bases lay between the germline ends. Germline assignment: CDR1 KGHDR and CDR2 SFDVKD. The CDR3 totals 11 residues. This chain's CDR3 is CATSDPWRQYF. CDR3 nucleotides: TGTGCCACCAGTGACCCCTGGAGGCAGTACTTC.

The chain couples TRBV6-2 or TRBV6-3 to TRBJ2-1, with 9 bases lining up with TRBD2. Germline V lookup: CDR1 MNHEY, CDR2 SVGEGT. J gave up 3 bases and V 7 bases, and 7 bases lay outside the gene matches. CDR3 length: 15 residues. The CDR3 sequence: CASTINSGGYNEQFF. CDR3 DNA sequence: TGTGCCAGCACCATTAATAGCGGGGGCTACAATGAGCAGTTCTTC.

The chain carries TRBV7-3 and TRBJ2-1; 7 nucleotides line up with TRBD2. This CDR3 region has 15 residues. CDR1 is SGHTA, CDR2 FQGTGA, per germline. The V segment lost 4 bases and the J segment 2 bases; nucleotides outside the gene matches: 5. The CDR3 sequence: CASSSGGGTYNEQFF. The CDR3 DNA follows: TGTGCCAGCAGCTCTGGGGGGGGAACCTACAATGAGCAGTTCTTC. Filled out from reference TRBV7-3 and TRBJ2-1, the complete variable domain reads GAGVSQTPSNKVTEKGKYVELRCDPISGHTALYWYRQSLGQGPEFLIYFQGTGAADDSGLPNDRFFAVRPEGSVSTLKIQRTERGDSAVYLCASSSGGGTYNEQFFGPGTRLTVL.

The chain uses TRBV9 and TRBJ2-3; 11 positions agree with TRBD2. Germline V gives CDR1 SGDLS, CDR2 YYNGEE. The CDR3 consists of 16 residues. Trimming removed 4 bases from V and 5 bases from J; junction bases left unmatched: 9. The CDR3 loop reads CASSSRLAGPEDTQYF. The CDR3 DNA follows: TGTGCCAGCAGCTCTCGACTAGCGGGACCCGAAGATACGCAGTATTTT.

This clonotype was found a few times. A much bigger clone sits one base away, suggesting this may be a read error. The rearrangement uses TRBV5-1 and TRBJ2-5; a possible D gene is TRBD2 (6 bases). Trimming left V 4 bases short and J 4 bases short, with 20 bases between. The CDR3 loop spans 16 amino acids. Germline-derived CDR1 and CDR2 are SGHRS and YFSETQ. CDR3 region: CASSRIDSGSGETQYF. The CDR3 DNA sequence: TGCGCCAGCAGCCGAATTGATTCCGGGAGCGGAGAGACCCAGTACTTC.

The CDR3 coding sequence is TGTGCCAGCAGCTTGATGACAGGCAGCTCCTACGAGCAGTACTTC. Translation: CASSLMTGSSYEQYF. The rearrangement joins TRBV11-2 to TRBJ2-7, with TRBD1 as a possible D gene (6 bases). V shed 3 bases and J shed 0 bases, with 12 bases lying between them. Germline CDR1 reads SGHAT; CDR2 reads FQNNGV. The CDR3 contains 15 residues.

This clonotype came up once. The chain couples TRBV11-2 to TRBJ2-7, with 9 positions matching TRBD1. The CDR3 extends over 16 amino acids. The germline gives CDR1 SGHAT, CDR2 FQNNGV. J gave up 1 base and V 5 bases, and 9 bases lay outside the gene matches. The CDR3 nucleotides are TGTGCCAGCAGCGTCTATGGGACAGGGACTTCCTACGAGCAGTACTTC. It codes for CASSVYGTGTSYEQYF.

The CDR3 spells CASSPVGGPYNEQYF. For the CDR3, the DNA is TGTGCCAGCAGCCCCGTAGGGGGCCCCTACAATGAGCAGTACTTC. V usage is TRBV7-3 and J usage is TRBJ2-1; 7 positions agree with TRBD1. Judging by the DNA end, TRBJ2-7 fits better; the J call may be wrong. CDR3 length: 15 residues. CDR1 is SGHTA, CDR2 FQGTGA, per germline.

This chain connects TRBV7-9 to TRBJ1-1; D perhaps matches TRBD1 (5 bases). Trimming pared 7 bases from V and 0 bases from J, leaving 12 bases between. The CDR3 totals 14 residues. Germline loops: CDR1 SEHNR, CDR2 FQNEAQ (reference sequence). CDR3 DNA: TGTGCCAGCACCACGGGGGAGATGAACACTGAAGCTTTCTTT. Its translation is CASTTGEMNTEAFF.

The table lists this clonotype with a few counts. The V gene is TRBV5-1, the J gene TRBJ1-4; D gene uncertain. Germline V gene sequence: CDR1 SGHRS, CDR2 YFSETQ. V was cut by 7 bases and J by 3 bases, with 13 bases left in between. The CDR3 length is 14 residues. CDR3 nucleotides: TGCGCCAGCCCCCCGGATAGGGCTAATGAAAAACTGTTTTTT. It specifies CASPPDRANEKLFF.

This clonotype was seen only a few times. The V gene is TRBV20-1, the J gene TRBJ1-5; maybe TRBD1 (5 bases). Trimming pared 0 bases from V and 0 bases from J, leaving 27 bases between. The CDR3 sequence is 21 residues long. Germline V gene sequence: CDR1 DFQATT, CDR2 SNEGSKA (reference sequence). The CDR3, as DNA: TGCAGTGCTAGAGAAAAAAACGAACTGAGGGGCCTCTCCTATAGCAATCAGCCCCAGCATTTT. Translated, it gives CSAREKNELRGLSYSNQPQHF.

A word on this clonotype: This may stem from a read error, because a much larger clone lies one nucleotide away. The V gene is TRBV29-1, the J gene TRBJ2-1; tentatively, D is TRBD1 or TRBD2 (5 bases each). Germline V gene lookup returns CDR1 SQVTM and CDR2 ANQGSEA. The CDR3 spans 13 residues. The CDR3 bases are TGCAGCGTACGGGACGGCTCCTACGATGAGCAGTTCTTC. Protein product: CSVRDGSYDEQFF.

This clonotype turned up a few times. The CDR3 nucleotides read TGCGCCAGCAGCTTCAGTCTCGGAACAGAAACTAACTATGGCTACACCTTC. Amino acid sequence: CASSFSLGTETNYGYTF. This chain uses TRBV5-1 with TRBJ1-2; no firm D call. Trimming stripped 2 bases from V and 0 bases from J, with 17 bases between. Germline CDR1 reads SGHRS; CDR2 reads YFSETQ. This CDR3 has 17 residues.

The V and J genes are TRBV27 and TRBJ1-5; D remains unclear. In germline, CDR1 is MNHEY, CDR2 SMNVEV (reference sequence). The CDR3 is 14 amino acids. V shed 5 bases and J shed 6 bases, with 14 bases lying between them. The CDR3 sequence is CASSGNAGSQPQHF. CDR3 bases: TGTGCCAGCAGTGGGAACGCGGGCAGTCAGCCCCAGCATTTT.

V and J are TRBV15 and TRBJ2-3; no clear D. The J call may be incorrect, as the DNA end agrees better with TRBJ1-5. CDR3 size: 15 residues. Per germline, CDR1 LNHNV and CDR2 YYDKDF (reference sequence). CDR3 residues: CATKRLAGDRDTQHF. CDR3 DNA: TGTGCCACCAAAAGACTAGCGGGAGATAGAGATACGCAGCATTTT.

In regard to this clonotype: The germline gene is not matched at one end of the junction; a read error may be the cause. This rearrangement joins TRBV10-3 to TRBJ2-1; perhaps TRBD2 as D (6 bases). Germline CDR1 is ENHRY and CDR2 is SYGVKD. The CDR3 has 14 amino acids. Written as DNA, the CDR3 is TGTACCATAATGACCGGGACTTCTTACAATGAGCAGTTCTTC. Translation: CTIMTGTSYNEQFF.

The J gene is TRBJ2-3, the V gene TRBV10-1, with TRBD1 identical over 9 bases. Germline trimming cut 4 bases from V and 3 bases from J; bases unmatched to any gene: 14. Germline V CDR1 and CDR2: WNHNN, SYGVQD (reference sequence). The CDR3 extends over 18 amino acids. The chain's CDR3 is CASSGSQGQGVGTDTQYF. In nucleotides, the CDR3 is TGCGCCAGCAGTGGCTCTCAGGGACAGGGAGTGGGAACAGATACGCAGTATTTT.

This clonotype appeared a few times. This chain uses TRBV20-1 with TRBJ1-2, with a possible D match to TRBD1 (6 bases). The CDR3 has 13 residues. Germline V CDR1 and CDR2: DFQATT, SNEGSKA (reference sequence). The ends were cut back, 0 bases at V and 4 bases at J, with 9 bases in the middle. The CDR3 spells CSARESGAYGYTF. The CDR3 DNA reads TGCAGTGCTAGAGAGTCGGGGGCCTATGGCTACACCTTC.

Many counts were recorded for this clonotype. V usage is TRBV7-9 and J usage is TRBJ2-2; D uncertain. Trimming cost V 5 bases and J 3 bases, with 4 bases left between them. This CDR3 has 12 residues. Germline V gene sequence: CDR1 SEHNR, CDR2 FQNEAQ (reference sequence). The CDR3 is CASSPHTGELFF. In DNA, the CDR3 is TGTGCCAGCAGCCCTCACACCGGGGAGCTGTTTTTT. The full variable domain, completed using reference TRBV7-9 and TRBJ2-2, is DTGVSQNPRHKITKRGQNVTFRCDPISEHNRLYWYRQTLGQGPEFLTYFQNEAQLEKSRLLSDRFSAERPKGSFSTLEIQRTEQGDSAMYLCASSPHTGELFFGEGSRLTVL.

V usage is TRBV9 and J usage is TRBJ2-5; D uncertain. The germline V gene has CDR1 SGDLS and CDR2 YYNGEE. This CDR3 region has 12 residues. V lost 0 bases and J lost 3, with 3 bases in between. CDR3 residues: CASSVEEETQYF. Here the CDR3 DNA reads TGTGCCAGCAGCGTAGAGGAAGAGACCCAGTACTTC.

This clonotype was detected only a few times. V and J are TRBV24-1 and TRBJ2-3, with a possible D match to TRBD1 (6 bases). Trimming took 6 bases from V and 2 from J, leaving 14 bases between them. This CDR3 comprises 15 residues. Germline assignment: CDR1 KGHDR and CDR2 SFDVKD. The CDR3 nucleotides read TGTGCCACCAGTTTAGGACAGACATCCACAGATACGCAGTATTTT. Translation: CATSLGQTSTDTQYF.

V and J are TRBV7-9 and TRBJ2-5, with 8 bases that match TRBD2. J was trimmed by 1 base and V by 5 bases; bases with no gene match: 9. The CDR3 totals 16 residues. Germline CDR1 is SEHNR and CDR2 is FQNEAQ (reference sequence). The CDR3 sequence is CASSPPRGGPQETQYF. CDR3 bases: TGTGCCAGCAGCCCACCACGGGGGGGCCCCCAAGAGACCCAGTACTTC.

This clonotype has only a few counts. The chain has TRBV18 and TRBJ2-1; TRBD2 matches at 7 bases. Germline V gene sequence: CDR1 KGHSH, CDR2 LQKENI. This CDR3 has 16 amino acids. With V trimmed by 3 bases and J by 4 bases, 9 bases remained unmatched. The CDR3 loop reads CASSPPRRGVYNEQFF. In nucleotides, the CDR3 is TGTGCCAGCTCACCGCCGAGACGGGGGGTTTACAATGAGCAGTTCTTC.